This TCR beta chain was sequenced in a study of T cell repertoires in cytomegalovirus infection. Each CDR3 protein gets one entry after TCRdb re-called the reads with MiXCR. The sample lists hundreds of thousands of distinct CDR3 sequences, approximately 31% occurring once. This clonotype was detected only a few times. Its antigen is unknown. V was cut by 6 bases and J by 6 bases, with 12 bases left in between. Germline V lookup: CDR1 MNHEY, CDR2 SVGEGT. There are 12 residues in the CDR3. This clonotype originated in a human donor in good health (CMV status not recorded). Some clones in this sample may be carry-over from other donors' samples. The source was cultured CD8+ T cells from PBMCs, collected from culture after CMV antigen stimulation. The chain has TRBV6-2 or TRBV6-3 and TRBJ2-7; tentatively, D is TRBD2 (6 bases). CDR3 region: CASSYTSSEQYV. DNA for the CDR3: TGTGCCAGCAGCTACACTAGCTCCGAGCAGTACGTC.